Below are 3 T cell receptor beta chains sequenced from a single sample in a study of T cell clones after liver transplantation. Some clones are missing from TCRdb's copy, which holds only in-frame ones; the method was immunoSEQ multiplex PCR. The sample has fewer than 7,000 clones; 80% are singletons. Source: CD8+ T cells from blood, taken almost 47 months after liver transplant. The receptors here all came from a human patient who received a liver transplant. T cells may partly derive from the graft donor.

This clone was seen a single time. The rearrangement joins TRBV10-3 to TRBJ1-1; D is ambiguous. The CDR3 spans 15 residues. Germline V gene data show CDR1 as ENHRY and CDR2 as SYGVKD. Trimming left V 4 bases short and J 0 bases short, with 12 bases between. The CDR3: CAISGSRTVNTEAFF. The CDR3 DNA is TGTGCCATCAGTGGGTCCCGGACGGTGAACACTGAAGCTTTCTTT.

The chain employs TRBV29-1 and TRBJ1-1, with a weak D call TRBD1 (6 bases). V was cut by 7 bases and J by 4 bases, with 10 bases left in between. CDR3 length equals 11 residues. Germline V gene lookup returns CDR1 SQVTM and CDR2 ANQGSEA. CDR3: CSALQGTEAFF. The CDR3 coding sequence is TGCAGCGCCCTACAGGGCACTGAAGCTTTCTTT.

The chain is built from TRBV7-9 and TRBJ2-7, with no clear D. CDR1 and CDR2 from the germline V gene are SEHNR and FQNEAQ (reference sequence). CDR3 size: 14 residues. Trimming left V 1 base short and J 5 bases short, with 12 bases between. CDR3 nucleotides: TGTGCCAGCAGCTTAGGCCCTGGACGGGACGAGCAGTACTTC. Protein product: CASSLGPGRDEQYF. The whole variable domain, remainder taken from reference TRBV7-9 and TRBJ2-7, is DTGVSQNPRHKITKRGQNVTFRCDPISEHNRLYWYRQTLGQGPEFLTYFQNEAQLEKSRLLSDRFSAERPKGSFSTLEIQRTEQGDSAMYLCASSLGPGRDEQYFGPGTRLTVT.